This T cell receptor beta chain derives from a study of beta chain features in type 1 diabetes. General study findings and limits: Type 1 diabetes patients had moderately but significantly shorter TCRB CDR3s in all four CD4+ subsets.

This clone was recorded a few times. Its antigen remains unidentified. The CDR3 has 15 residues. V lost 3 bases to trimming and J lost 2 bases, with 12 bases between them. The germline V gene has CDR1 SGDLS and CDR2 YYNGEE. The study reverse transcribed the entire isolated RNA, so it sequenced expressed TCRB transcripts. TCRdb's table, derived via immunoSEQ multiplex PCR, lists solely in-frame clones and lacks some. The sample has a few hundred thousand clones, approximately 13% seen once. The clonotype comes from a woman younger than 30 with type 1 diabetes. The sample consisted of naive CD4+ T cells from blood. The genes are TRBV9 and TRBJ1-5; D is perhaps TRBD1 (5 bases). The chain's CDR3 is CASSEQGGRNQPQHF. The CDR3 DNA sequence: TGTGCCAGCAGCGAGCAGGGAGGACGCAATCAGCCCCAGCATTTT.